These 8 T cell receptor beta chains were sequenced from one sample in a study of OX40 agonist ivuxolimab in advanced cancers. Sequenced by immunoSEQ multiplex PCR; TCRdb stores in-frame clones only, minus some. This table holds 60,000 or so clones, 86% found once. The input for sequencing was CD4+ or CD8+ T cells sorted from blood, taken in a trial of the OX40 agonist ivuxolimab. These receptors all come from an adult with an advanced solid tumor such as melanoma, head and neck, liver or kidney cancer.

This chain connects TRBV27 to TRBJ1-2; tentatively, D is TRBD1 (5 bases). The V gene lost 3 bases and the J gene lost 0 bases, with 8 bases spanning the gap. Germline assignment: CDR1 MNHEY and CDR2 SMNVEV (reference sequence). The CDR3 sequence is 14 residues long. The CDR3 coding sequence is TGTGCCAGCAGTTTCCAGGGAACTAACTATGGCTACACCTTC. Protein sequence: CASSFQGTNYGYTF.

The V gene is TRBV7-2, the J gene TRBJ2-7; tentatively, D is TRBD2 (5 bases). The germline V and J ends were trimmed by 5 bases and 0 bases, with 11 bases remaining between them. The CDR3 consists of 14 residues. The germline gives CDR1 SGHTA, CDR2 FQGNSA. Here the CDR3 DNA reads TGTGCCAGCAGCGGGATGGGGAGCTCCTACGAGCAGTACTTC. Translated, it gives CASSGMGSSYEQYF.

The rearrangement links TRBV4-1 to TRBJ1-2; D not certain. CDR3 length equals 13 residues. The V gene's germline CDR1 is MGHRA and CDR2 YSYEKL. V dropped 3 bases and J dropped 5 bases, with 10 bases sitting between them. CDR3 DNA sequence: TGCGCCAGCAGCCACGAGCTTGGGTATGGCTACACCTTC. Protein product: CASSHELGYGYTF.

The V call is TRBV7-8, the J call TRBJ1-4, with a possible D match to TRBD1 (5 bases). The CDR3 totals 19 residues. Trimming stripped 0 bases from V and 0 bases from J, with 17 bases between. CDR1 SGHVS and CDR2 FQNEAQ come from the germline V gene. CDR3 coding DNA: TGTGCCAGCAGCTTAGCTTTTCGGCAGGGTGGCGCAACTAATGAAAAACTGTTTTTT. It encodes CASSLAFRQGGATNEKLFF.

The gene calls are TRBV5-6 and TRBJ1-1, with D maybe TRBD1 (5 bases). This CDR3 is 18 amino acids long. Between the trimmed V and J ends, which lost 0 bases and 2 bases, there was a span of 20 bases. CDR1 is SGHDT, CDR2 YYEEEE, per germline. The CDR3 is CASSLEGREGLINTEAFF. The CDR3, as DNA: TGTGCCAGCAGCTTGGAGGGCAGGGAAGGTCTTATAAACACTGAAGCTTTCTTT.

The chain combines TRBV7-8 with TRBJ2-5, with D possibly being TRBD2 (5 bases). The J call may be in error: the DNA end matches TRBJ2-7 better. The germline V gene encodes CDR1 SGHVS and CDR2 FQNEAQ. There are 15 residues in the CDR3. The CDR3 reads CASSLGGPERYEQYF. CDR3 bases: TGTGCCAGCAGCTTAGGAGGGCCAGAACGCTACGAGCAGTACTTC.

This rearrangement joins TRBV7-9 to TRBJ2-2; D is tentatively TRBD1 or TRBD2 (5 bases each). Trimming removed 2 bases from V and 4 bases from J, with 11 bases in between. Germline V gene lookup returns CDR1 SEHNR and CDR2 FQNEAQ (reference sequence). The CDR3 has 15 residues. Here the CDR3 DNA reads TGTGCCAGCAGCTTACGGGGCCAGGTCACCGGGGAGCTGTTTTTT. Translated, it gives CASSLRGQVTGELFF.

The J gene is TRBJ1-2, the V gene TRBV27; 8 bases are shared with TRBD1. Germline values: CDR1 MNHEY, CDR2 SMNVEV (reference sequence). The CDR3 runs to 16 residues. After removal of 8 bases from V and 3 bases from J, the junction contained 14 bases not matched to a gene. As DNA, the CDR3 is TGTGCCAGCCGGCCCGGGCAGGGGGCCAGGTACTATGGCTACACCTTC. It codes for CASRPGQGARYYGYTF.